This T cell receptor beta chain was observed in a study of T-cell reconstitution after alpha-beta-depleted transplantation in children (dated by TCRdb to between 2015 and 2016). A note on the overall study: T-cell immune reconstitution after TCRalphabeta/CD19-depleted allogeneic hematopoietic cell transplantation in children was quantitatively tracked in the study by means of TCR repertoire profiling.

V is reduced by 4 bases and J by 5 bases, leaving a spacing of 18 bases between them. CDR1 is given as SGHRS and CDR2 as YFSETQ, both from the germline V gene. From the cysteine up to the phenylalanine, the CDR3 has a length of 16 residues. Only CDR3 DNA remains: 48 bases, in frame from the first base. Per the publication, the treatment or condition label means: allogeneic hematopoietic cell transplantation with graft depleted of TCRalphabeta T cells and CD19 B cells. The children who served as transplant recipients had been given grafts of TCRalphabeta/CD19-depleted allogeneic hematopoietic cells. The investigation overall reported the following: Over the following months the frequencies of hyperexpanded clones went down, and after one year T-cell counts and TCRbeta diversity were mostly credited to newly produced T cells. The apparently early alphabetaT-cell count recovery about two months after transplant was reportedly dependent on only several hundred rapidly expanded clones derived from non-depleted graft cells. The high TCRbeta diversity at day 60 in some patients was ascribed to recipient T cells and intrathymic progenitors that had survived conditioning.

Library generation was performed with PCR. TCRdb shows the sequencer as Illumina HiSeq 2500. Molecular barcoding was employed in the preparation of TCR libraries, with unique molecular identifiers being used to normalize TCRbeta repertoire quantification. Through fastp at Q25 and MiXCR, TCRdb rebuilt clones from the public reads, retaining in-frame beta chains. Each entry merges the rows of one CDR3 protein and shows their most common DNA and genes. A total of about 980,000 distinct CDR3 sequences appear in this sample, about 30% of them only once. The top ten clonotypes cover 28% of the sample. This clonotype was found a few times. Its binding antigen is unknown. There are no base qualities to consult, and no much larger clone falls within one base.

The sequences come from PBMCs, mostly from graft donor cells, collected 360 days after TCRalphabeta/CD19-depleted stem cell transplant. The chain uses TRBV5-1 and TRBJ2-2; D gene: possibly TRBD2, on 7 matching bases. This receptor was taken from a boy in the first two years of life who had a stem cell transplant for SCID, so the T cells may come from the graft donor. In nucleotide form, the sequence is TGCGCCAGCAGCCCTGGACGGGGGGCAGGGACCGGGGAGCTGTTTTTT. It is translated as CASSPGRGAGTGELFF. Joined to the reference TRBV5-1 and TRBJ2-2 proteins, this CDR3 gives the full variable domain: KAGVTQTPRYLIKTRGQQVTLSCSPISGHRSVSWYQQTPGQGLQFLFEYFSETQRNKGNFPGRFSGRQFSNSRSEMNVSTLELGDSALYLCASSPGRGAGTGELFFGEGSRLTVL.